Listed here are 11 T cell receptor beta chains from one sample, sequenced in a study of blood T cell repertoires in COVID-19. Sequencing used immunoSEQ multiplex PCR; TCRdb keeps in-frame clones, though not all of them. The sample yields about 300,000 clones, roughly 91% seen once. The sequencing input was PBMCs or T cells enriched from blood (not recorded which). The receptors originated from a woman between 50 and 59 years old who had been exposed to COVID-19.

This clone was seen once. The gene calls are TRBV5-3 and TRBJ2-5, with 11 bases fitting TRBD2. TRBV5-3 is sorted into the ORF group, with uncertain function. The CDR3 totals 18 residues. The V segment lost 3 bases and the J segment 2 bases; nucleotides outside the gene matches: 12. For the CDR3, the DNA is TGTGCCAGAAGCTCGGGACTAGCGGAATCCTCACCTCAAGAGACCCAGTACTTC. Its protein is CARSSGLAESSPQETQYF.

V is TRBV7-6 and J is TRBJ2-3; the match to TRBD2 covers 8 bases. V lost 4 bases to trimming and J lost 0 bases; unmatched junction nucleotides: 6. Germline V gene data show CDR1 as SGHVS and CDR2 as FNYEAQ. This CDR3 is built from 16 residues. CDR3 DNA sequence: TGTGCCAGCAGCTCTCTAGCGGGCGGTAGCACAGATACGCAGTATTTT. Translated, it gives CASSSLAGGSTDTQYF.

The rearrangement joins TRBV3-1 (or the pseudogene TRBV3-2) to TRBJ1-5; D gene unclear. Trimming shortened V by 0 bases and J by 6 bases, and 12 bases separated the two germline ends. The CDR3 sequence is 15 residues long. Germline assignment: CDR1 LGHDT and CDR2 YNNKEL (reference sequence). The CDR3 DNA reads as TGTGCCAGCAGCCAAGATAGTAGCGAGGGTCAGCCCCAGCATTTT. Translation gives CASSQDSSEGQPQHF.

This chain connects TRBV5-1 to TRBJ2-3; TRBD2 matches 7 bases. CDR1 is SGHRS and CDR2 is YFSETQ in the germline V gene. The CDR3 has 15 amino acids. With V trimmed by 3 bases and J by 0 bases, 4 bases remained unmatched. This CDR3 is CASSYGGGSTDTQYF. DNA of the CDR3: TGCGCCAGCAGCTATGGCGGGGGTAGCACAGATACGCAGTATTTT. The full variable domain, with the rest looked up from reference TRBV5-1 and TRBJ2-3, is KAGVTQTPRYLIKTRGQQVTLSCSPISGHRSVSWYQQTPGQGLQFLFEYFSETQRNKGNFPGRFSGRQFSNSRSEMNVSTLELGDSALYLCASSYGGGSTDTQYFGPGTRLTVL.

As regards this clone: A junction boundary mismatches the germline segment, possibly from a read error. The CDR3: CASSPSYYGGASYNEQFF. CDR3 nucleotide sequence: TGTGCTAGCAGCCCCAGTTATTACGGGGGGGCCTCCTACAATGAGCAGTTCTTC. V is TRBV7-7 and J is TRBJ2-1, with 8 positions matching TRBD2. From germline, CDR1 is SSHAT and CDR2 FNYEAQ (reference sequence). The CDR3 totals 18 residues.

V and J are TRBV28 and TRBJ2-3; D unclear. V shed 5 bases and J shed 3 bases, with 12 bases lying between them. In germline, CDR1 is MDHEN, CDR2 SYDVKM. The CDR3 is 14 amino acids. The CDR3 DNA reads TGTGCCAGCAGTCTGCCGCAACAAACAGATACGCAGTATTTT. This encodes CASSLPQQTDTQYF.

The J gene is TRBJ1-5, the V gene TRBV20-1, with D perhaps TRBD1 (6 bases). V was clipped by 6 bases and J by 0 bases, with 12 bases between them. The CDR3 covers 14 residues. Germline CDR1 and CDR2: DFQATT and SNEGSKA (reference sequence). CDR3: CSASRDISNQPQHF. CDR3 DNA sequence: TGCAGTGCAAGTCGGGACATTAGCAATCAGCCCCAGCATTTT.

V and J are TRBV19 and TRBJ1-1; 8 positions match TRBD1. The V segment lost 1 base and the J segment 5 bases; nucleotides outside the gene matches: 6. The CDR3 extends over 15 amino acids. CDR1 LNHDA and CDR2 SQIVND come from the germline V gene (reference sequence). CDR3 bases: TGTGCCAGTAGTATAGCTCTAGGACAGGGTACTGAAGCTTTCTTT. It specifies CASSIALGQGTEAFF. The full variable domain, completed using reference TRBV19 and TRBJ1-1, is DGGITQSPKYLFRKEGQNVTLSCEQNLNHDAMYWYRQDPGQGLRLIYYSQIVNDFQKGDIAEGYSVSREKKESFPLTVTSAQKNPTAFYLCASSIALGQGTEAFFGQGTRLTVV.

The V and J genes are TRBV5-1 and TRBJ2-1; 8 bases line up with TRBD1. The germline V gene has CDR1 SGHRS and CDR2 YFSETQ. The CDR3 has 14 residues. The trim removed 4 bases at V and 4 bases at J, leaving 4 bases unmatched. The CDR3 reads CASSQDREYNEQFF. DNA of the CDR3: TGCGCCAGCAGCCAGGACAGGGAGTACAATGAGCAGTTCTTC.

In DNA, the CDR3 is TGTGCCAGCAGCCCGCGGGGCTACGAGCAGTACTTC. Its translation: CASSPRGYEQYF. The chain combines TRBV6-5 with TRBJ2-7; a possible D gene is TRBD2 (6 bases). Per the germline V gene, CDR1 is MNHEY and CDR2 is SVGAGI. The CDR3 extends over 12 amino acids. The V gene lost 6 bases and the J gene lost 3 bases, with 9 bases spanning the gap.

The chain employs TRBV6-5 and TRBJ2-3; 7 bases align to TRBD1. Per the germline V gene, CDR1 is MNHEY and CDR2 is SVGAGI. This CDR3 has 15 residues. J lost 2 bases, V lost 6 bases, and 8 bases had no gene match. CDR3 sequence: CASRITGVSTDTQYF. CDR3 bases: TGTGCCAGCAGGATTACAGGGGTATCCACAGATACGCAGTATTTT.